A single sample gave rise to the 23 T cell receptor beta chains below, sequenced in a study of shared clonotypes between healthy human individuals. Sequencing used immunoSEQ multiplex PCR; TCRdb keeps in-frame clones, though not all of them. Of about half a million clones in the sample, approximately 71% are singletons; the top ten hold around 11%. The sequenced sample consisted of PBMCs. The receptors stem from a woman between 35 and 50 years old in good health. Some clones in this sample may be carry-over from other donors' samples.

This clone was detected only a few times. This sample also contains other DNA sequences that code for the same CDR3. V usage is TRBV29-1 and J usage is TRBJ2-3; unclear D gene. V shed 1 base and J shed 2 bases, with 7 bases lying between them. CDR1 and CDR2 (germline): SQVTM, ANQGSEA. The length of the CDR3 is 13 residues. CDR3 amino acids: CSVEGRHTDTQYF. CDR3 nucleotide sequence: TGCAGCGTTGAAGGCCGACACACAGATACGCAGTATTTT.

With respect to this clone: This probably arose from a read error, given a far larger clone one base away. The chain combines TRBV10-2 with TRBJ2-5, with 8 bases matching TRBD2. The CDR3 totals 13 residues. Trimming removed 6 bases from V and 3 bases from J; junction bases left unmatched: 3. Germline CDR1 WSHSY, CDR2 SAAADI. CDR3 sequence reads: CASRTSEEETQYF. The DNA of the CDR3 is TGCGCCAGCAGGACTAGCGAGGAAGAGACCCAGTACTTC.

The V call is TRBV14, the J call TRBJ1-5, with D uncertain. CDR1 SGHDN and CDR2 FVKESK come from the germline V gene. The CDR3 has 13 residues. V was clipped by 0 bases and J by 6 bases, with 6 bases between them. DNA of the CDR3: TGTGCCAGCAGCCAAGAGGGCGGTCAGCCCCAGCATTTT. This gives the protein CASSQEGGQPQHF.

A word on this clone: Other DNA sequences from this sample encode an identical CDR3 as well. This CDR3 is CASSLAGGPETQYF. CDR3 sequence (DNA): TGTGCCAGCAGCCTAGCGGGAGGGCCCGAGACCCAGTACTTC. The chain combines TRBV5-4 with TRBJ2-5, with TRBD2 identical over 12 bases. CDR1 is SGHNT and CDR2 is YYREEE in the germline V gene (reference sequence). CDR3 size: 14 residues. The J segment lost 5 bases and the V segment lost 4 bases, leaving 3 bases of the junction unmatched. The entire variable domain, with the rest obtained from reference TRBV5-4 and TRBJ2-5, is as follows: ETGVTQSPTHLIKTRGQQVTLRCSSQSGHNTVSWYQQALGQGPQFIFQYYREEENGRGNFPPRFSGLQFPNYSSELNVNALELDDSALYLCASSLAGGPETQYFGPGTRLLVL.

The gene calls are TRBV14 and TRBJ1-4, with 7 bases matching TRBD1. CDR1 SGHDN and CDR2 FVKESK come from the germline V gene. The CDR3 covers 15 residues. Trimming at V came to 5 bases and at J to 4 bases, leaving 7 bases not matched to a gene. The CDR3 DNA sequence: TGTGCCAGCAGCTTGGCCGGGACAGATAATGAAAAACTGTTTTTT. Amino acid sequence: CASSLAGTDNEKLFF.

The chain has TRBV19 and TRBJ2-7; D is undetermined. Germline lookup yields CDR1 LNHDA and CDR2 SQIVND (reference sequence). Between the trimmed V and J ends, which lost 2 bases and 3 bases, there was a span of 8 bases. The CDR3 extends over 13 amino acids. The CDR3 is CASSIRRSYEQYF. CDR3 DNA: TGTGCCAGTAGTATACGTCGGAGCTACGAGCAGTACTTC.

This chain connects TRBV11-2 to TRBJ2-1; 11 bases match TRBD2. Per germline, CDR1 SGHAT and CDR2 FQNNGV. The CDR3 sequence is 17 residues long. The ends lost 0 bases at V and 7 bases at J; junction bases unmatched: 8. CDR3: CASSLDPASSGRNEQFF. In DNA, the CDR3 is TGTGCCAGCAGCTTAGACCCCGCGTCTAGCGGGAGGAATGAGCAGTTCTTC.

This clone has at least ten counts. The V and J genes are TRBV9 and TRBJ2-3; no firm D call. The germline CDR1 and CDR2 sequences are SGDLS and YYNGEE. V was trimmed by 3 bases and J by 6 bases, leaving 8 bases between them. CDR3 length equals 12 residues. CDR3 in amino acids: CASSASSDTQYF. The CDR3 DNA follows: TGTGCCAGCAGCGCGAGCAGCGATACGCAGTATTTT.

CDR3 DNA: TGCGCCAGCAGCTTGGGGGTCAGGTTGCTATACCAAGAGACCCAGTACTTC. It is translated as CASSLGVRLLYQETQYF. V and J are TRBV5-1 and TRBJ2-5, with D hard to call. The CDR3 has 17 amino acids. The ends were cut back, 0 bases at V and 0 bases at J, with 15 bases in the middle. Germline V gives CDR1 SGHRS, CDR2 YFSETQ.

The V and J genes are TRBV4-1 and TRBJ1-1; 8 nucleotides line up with TRBD1. Germline V lookup: CDR1 MGHRA, CDR2 YSYEKL. The CDR3 is 19 amino acids. J lost 0 bases, V lost 0 bases, and 12 bases had no gene match. The CDR3 sequence: CASSQDWLQGARVNTEAFF. CDR3 DNA sequence: TGCGCCAGCAGCCAAGATTGGTTGCAGGGGGCGAGGGTGAACACTGAAGCTTTCTTT.

Turning to this clone: A single base is all that separates this from a far larger clone, so a read error is likely. The gene calls are TRBV10-3 and TRBJ2-1; TRBD1 agrees at 7 bases. The CDR3 contains 12 residues. CDR1 and CDR2 (germline): ENHRY, SYGVKD. CDR3 sequence: CAISEPGQERFF. For the CDR3, the DNA is TGTGCCATCAGTGAGCCTGGACAGGAGCGGTTCTTC.

V usage is TRBV30 and J usage is TRBJ1-4; D remains unclear. Per the germline V gene, CDR1 is GTSNPN and CDR2 is SVGIG (reference sequence). V was cut by 0 bases and J by 0 bases, with 5 bases left in between. The CDR3 covers 14 residues. CDR3 nucleotides: TGTGCCTGGAGTGTTCTCTCAACTAATGAAAAACTGTTTTTT. Its translation: CAWSVLSTNEKLFF.

This clone was found a few times. V usage is TRBV11-2 and J usage is TRBJ1-5; possible D gene TRBD1, 5 bases. V was trimmed by 2 bases and J by 6 bases, leaving 14 bases between them. This CDR3 comprises 15 residues. Germline CDR1 is SGHAT and CDR2 is FQNNGV. CDR3 coding DNA: TGTGCCAGCAGCTTAAATCCAGGGTTAAGTCAGCCCCAGCATTTT. It codes for CASSLNPGLSQPQHF. The whole variable domain, remainder taken from reference TRBV11-2 and TRBJ1-5, is EAGVAQSPRYKIIEKRQSVAFWCNPISGHATLYWYQQILGQGPKLLIQFQNNGVVDDSQLPKDRFSAERLKGVDSTLKIQPAKLEDSAVYLCASSLNPGLSQPQHFGDGTRLSIL.

The V gene is TRBV15, the J gene TRBJ2-1, with 7 nucleotides matching TRBD1. The CDR3 totals 16 residues. The V gene's germline CDR1 is LNHNV and CDR2 YYDKDF (reference sequence). V lost 0 bases to trimming and J lost 4 bases; unmatched junction nucleotides: 6. CDR3: CATSRDPGQIYNEQFF. DNA of the CDR3: TGTGCCACCAGCAGAGACCCGGGACAGATATACAATGAGCAGTTCTTC.

In this sample, this clone turned up once. The chain uses TRBV18 and TRBJ2-5, with D perhaps TRBD2 (5 bases). Deletions cut 3 bases from V and 5 bases from J, with 10 bases between. The CDR3 loop spans 13 amino acids. Germline CDR1 and CDR2: KGHSH and LQKENI. The CDR3 DNA is TGTGCCAGCTCACCTGCTAGCCTGGAGACCCAGTACTTC. Encoded protein: CASSPASLETQYF.

In its sample, this clone was seen once. With a far larger clone one base away, a read error is the likely cause. The chain employs TRBV30 and TRBJ2-6; D is possibly TRBD2 (5 bases). From germline, CDR1 is GTSNPN and CDR2 SVGIG (reference sequence). This CDR3 is built from 19 residues. V was cut by 5 bases and J by 2 bases, with 25 bases left in between. Here the CDR3 reads CAWAEEGGALWAGANVLTF. The CDR3 region has the DNA TGTGCCTGGGCAGAAGAAGGAGGAGCCCTCTGGGCTGGGGCCAACGTCCTGACTTTC.

Note on this clone: Being one base from a much bigger clone, this may be a read error. Distinct nucleotide sequences in the sample also encode this CDR3. The gene calls are TRBV6-1 and TRBJ2-7; D remains unclear. The CDR3 has 12 amino acids. Germline V CDR1 and CDR2: MNHNS, SASEGT. CDR3 protein: CASSERRTDLYF. The CDR3 coding sequence is TGTGCTAGCAGTGAGCGACGGACGGACCTATACTTC.

This clone came up a few times. This sequence joins TRBV14 and TRBJ2-1; D perhaps matches TRBD1 (6 bases). The CDR3 covers 17 residues. CDR1 is SGHDN and CDR2 is FVKESK in the germline V gene. V lost 1 base to trimming and J lost 2 bases, with 15 bases between them. The CDR3 DNA follows: TGTGCCAGCAGCCAAGTAGGTCTGGGGGCCACCTACAATGAGCAGTTCTTC. Residues: CASSQVGLGATYNEQFF.

The gene calls are TRBV2 and TRBJ2-2; TRBD1 aligns across 8 bases. The J segment lost 3 bases and the V segment lost 4 bases, leaving 4 bases of the junction unmatched. The CDR3 is 15 residues long. The V gene's germline CDR1 is SNHLY and CDR2 FYNNEI. The CDR3 loop is CASSARGRYTGELFF. The DNA of the CDR3 is TGTGCCAGCAGTGCCAGGGGGCGATACACCGGGGAGCTGTTTTTT.

The rearrangement links TRBV9 to TRBJ2-1; 10 nucleotides agree with TRBD2. The germline gives CDR1 SGDLS, CDR2 YYNGEE. With 4 bases clipped from V and 4 bases from J, the junction kept 8 bases outside the gene matches. The CDR3 runs to 16 residues. The CDR3 region is CASSLHIAGGYNEQFF. CDR3 DNA: TGTGCCAGCAGCCTTCATATAGCGGGGGGTTACAATGAGCAGTTCTTC.

V usage is TRBV4-1 and J usage is TRBJ1-5, with 8 bases lining up with TRBD1. The CDR3 is made up of 16 amino acids. Germline V gene lookup returns CDR1 MGHRA and CDR2 YSYEKL. V dropped 1 base and J dropped 7; count of bases not matched to a gene: 9. Here the CDR3 DNA reads TGCGCCAGCAGCCAAGTAACTCAGGGGGCATTGCAGCCCCAGCATTTT. It translates to CASSQVTQGALQPQHF.

The chain carries TRBV10-3 and TRBJ2-2, with D tentatively TRBD1 (6 bases). Trimming removed 10 bases at V and 2 bases at J, with 17 bases between. Germline V CDR1 and CDR2: ENHRY, SYGVKD. There are 15 residues in the CDR3. The CDR3 nucleotides read TGTGCCACAGGTCCCGGGACATTTAACACCGGGGAGCTGTTTTTT. Protein sequence: CATGPGTFNTGELFF.

This chain uses TRBV6-4 with TRBJ1-1; the D gene is possibly TRBD1 (6 bases). V dropped 4 bases and J dropped 5 bases, with 11 bases sitting between them. The CDR3 is 13 residues long. Germline CDR1 MRHNA, CDR2 SNTAGT. The DNA of the CDR3 is TGTGCCAGCAGTGTAAACAGGGAGACTGAAGCTTTCTTT. It yields the protein CASSVNRETEAFF.